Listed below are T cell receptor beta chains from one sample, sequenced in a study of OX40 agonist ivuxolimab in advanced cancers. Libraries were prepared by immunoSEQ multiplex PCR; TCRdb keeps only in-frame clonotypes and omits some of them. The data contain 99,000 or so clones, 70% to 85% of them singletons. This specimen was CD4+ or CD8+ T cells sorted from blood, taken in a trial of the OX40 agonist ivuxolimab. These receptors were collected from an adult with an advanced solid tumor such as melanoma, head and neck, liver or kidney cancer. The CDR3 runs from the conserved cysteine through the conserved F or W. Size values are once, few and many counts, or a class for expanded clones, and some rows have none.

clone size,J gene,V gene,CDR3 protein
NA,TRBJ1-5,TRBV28,CASSPRRRGQGASNQPQHF
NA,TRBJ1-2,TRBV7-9,CASSWKGLYGYTF
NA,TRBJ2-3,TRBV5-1,CASMGLAEADTQYF
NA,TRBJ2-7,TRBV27,CASSRPKPGTGNYEQYF
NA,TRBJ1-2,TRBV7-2,CASSPMVTGTYGYTF
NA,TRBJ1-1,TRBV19,CASSRRGDFRNTEAFF
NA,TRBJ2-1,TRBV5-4,CASSTPSEQFF
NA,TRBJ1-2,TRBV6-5,CASSSTGSGYTF
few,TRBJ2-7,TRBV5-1,CASSLEGGRLYEQYF
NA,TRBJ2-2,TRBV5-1,CASSFTANTGELFF
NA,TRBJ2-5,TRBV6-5,CASSSQTSGSRETQYF
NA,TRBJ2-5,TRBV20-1,CSAALQETQYF
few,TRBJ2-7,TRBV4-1,CASSQDSNGGWYEQYF
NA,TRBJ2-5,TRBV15,CATSPSSWGGETQYF
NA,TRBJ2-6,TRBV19,CASSLTGISGANVLTF
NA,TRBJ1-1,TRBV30,CAWSPDGTSEAFF
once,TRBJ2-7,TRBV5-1,CASSPLRLGYEQYF
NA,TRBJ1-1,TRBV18,CASSLQPGNTEAFF
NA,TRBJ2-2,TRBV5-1,CASRKGENTGELFF
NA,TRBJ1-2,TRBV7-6,CASSPQEGNYGYTF
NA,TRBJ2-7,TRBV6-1,CASSENSLSEQYF
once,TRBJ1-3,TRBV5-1,CASSFIGQGLRGNTIYF
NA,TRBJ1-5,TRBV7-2,CASSLWENQPQHF
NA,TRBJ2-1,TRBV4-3,CASSQDPGTSAYNEQFF
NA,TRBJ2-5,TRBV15,CATRSSQRGGQETQYF
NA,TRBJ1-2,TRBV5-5,CASSLAVQGKGLGYGYTF
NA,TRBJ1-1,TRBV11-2,CASSQMDRNTEAFF
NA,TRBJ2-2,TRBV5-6,CASRVQGTGELFF
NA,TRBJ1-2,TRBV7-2,CASSAQGTYGYTF
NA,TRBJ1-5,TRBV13,CASSAPGQNNSNQPQHF
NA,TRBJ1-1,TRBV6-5,CASRSRGYTEAFF
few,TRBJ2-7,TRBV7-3,CASSSGVGEQYF